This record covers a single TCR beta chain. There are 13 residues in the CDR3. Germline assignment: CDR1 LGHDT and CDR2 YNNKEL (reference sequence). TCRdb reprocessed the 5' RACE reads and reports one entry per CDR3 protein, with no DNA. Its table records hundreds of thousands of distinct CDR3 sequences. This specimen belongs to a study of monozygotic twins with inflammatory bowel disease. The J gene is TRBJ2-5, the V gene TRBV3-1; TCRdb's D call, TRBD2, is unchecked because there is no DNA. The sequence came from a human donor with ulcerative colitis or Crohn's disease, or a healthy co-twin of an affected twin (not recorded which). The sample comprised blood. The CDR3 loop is CASSQGTKETQYF.